This T cell receptor beta chain was profiled in a study of control samples from healthy donors and cancer patients. Germline V gives CDR1 MNHEY, CDR2 SMNVEV (reference sequence). This CDR3 comprises 13 residues. Trimming shortened V by 3 bases and J by 1 base, and 6 bases separated the two germline ends. Sequencing was performed with immunoSEQ multiplex PCR; in TCRdb, only in-frame clones are kept and a portion is missing. The repertoire holds around 99,000 clones, with approximately 90% as singletons. What was sequenced was blood. J is TRBJ1-1 and V is TRBV27; D gene ambiguous. This sequence originates from a human donor in good health. The donor label of this sample is uncertain. CDR3 loop: CASSFRRNTEAFF. The DNA for the CDR3 is TGTGCCAGCAGTTTTCGGCGGAACACTGAAGCTTTCTTT.